The rows below give T cell receptor beta chains drawn from one sample of a study of blood T cell repertoires in COVID-19. TCRdb's copy holds only in-frame clones and misses some; the assay was immunoSEQ multiplex PCR. Of more than 85,000 clones detected, more than 70% appear once; the ten largest clones hold roughly 3%. The sample comprised peripheral blood. These receptor sequences come from a woman aged 80 or over with acute or convalescent COVID-19. Each CDR3 is given with its conserved first and last residue. The order of the fields is clone size, V gene, D gene, J gene, CDR3 protein, CDR3 DNA. D genes are given only for firm matches. For some rows the clone size is stated as once, few or many, or as a class when expanded; others skip it.

clone size: -
V gene: TRBV6-6
D gene: TRBD1
J gene: TRBJ2-3
CDR3 protein: CASSPGTVSDTQYF
CDR3 DNA: TGTGCCAGCAGCCCCGGGACAGTCTCCGATACGCAGTATTTT

clone size: -
V gene: TRBV7-3
D gene: -
J gene: TRBJ2-2
CDR3 protein: CASSLRANTGELFF
CDR3 DNA: TGTGCCAGCAGCTTACGTGCGAACACCGGGGAGCTGTTTTTT

clone size: -
V gene: TRBV11-2
D gene: -
J gene: TRBJ2-7
CDR3 protein: CASSPRRIYEQYF
CDR3 DNA: TGTGCCAGCAGCCCCCGGCGGATCTACGAGCAGTACTTC

clone size: -
V gene: TRBV9
D gene: TRBD1
J gene: TRBJ1-3
CDR3 protein: CASSVAGGRGNTIYF
CDR3 DNA: TGTGCCAGCAGCGTAGCAGGGGGCCGAGGAAACACCATATATTTT

clone size: -
V gene: TRBV5-1
D gene: TRBD1
J gene: TRBJ1-2
CDR3 protein: CASATGTGDYGYTF
CDR3 DNA: TGCGCCAGCGCCACGGGGACAGGGGACTATGGCTACACCTTC

clone size: -
V gene: TRBV2
D gene: -
J gene: TRBJ1-4
CDR3 protein: CASSVPTGTSEKLFF
CDR3 DNA: TGTGCCAGCAGTGTCCCCACAGGGACTAGTGAAAAACTGTTTTTT

clone size: few
V gene: TRBV27
D gene: TRBD2
J gene: TRBJ2-1
CDR3 protein: CASSQVATSGRHNEQFF
CDR3 DNA: TGTGCCAGCAGTCAAGTGGCGACTAGCGGGAGACACAATGAGCAGTTCTTC

clone size: -
V gene: TRBV19
D gene: TRBD1
J gene: TRBJ1-4
CDR3 protein: CASTPRDREKLFF
CDR3 DNA: TGTGCCAGTACCCCCCGGGACAGGGAAAAACTGTTTTTT

clone size: -
V gene: TRBV15
D gene: TRBD1
J gene: TRBJ1-6
CDR3 protein: CATSRPGGAYNSPLHF
CDR3 DNA: TGTGCCACCAGCAGACCAGGGGGTGCCTATAATTCACCCCTCCACTTT

clone size: -
V gene: TRBV4-3
D gene: -
J gene: TRBJ1-2
CDR3 protein: CASSQVAGGRGYTF
CDR3 DNA: TGCGCCAGCAGCCAAGTAGCGGGGGGTCGTGGCTACACCTTC

clone size: -
V gene: TRBV7-2
D gene: -
J gene: TRBJ1-5
CDR3 protein: CASTSDSLNQPQHF
CDR3 DNA: TGTGCCAGCACCTCGGACAGCCTGAATCAGCCCCAGCATTTT

clone size: -
V gene: TRBV19
D gene: TRBD1
J gene: TRBJ1-1
CDR3 protein: CASSIQGGTEAFF
CDR3 DNA: TGTGCCAGTAGTATACAGGGGGGCACTGAAGCTTTCTTT

clone size: -
V gene: TRBV7-3
D gene: TRBD1
J gene: TRBJ2-2
CDR3 protein: CASSPDRGATGELFF
CDR3 DNA: TGTGCCAGCAGCCCGGACAGGGGCGCCACCGGGGAGCTGTTTTTT

clone size: -
V gene: TRBV5-1
D gene: -
J gene: TRBJ1-2
CDR3 protein: CASSFRTENYGYTF
CDR3 DNA: TGCGCCAGCAGCTTCCGGACAGAAAACTATGGCTACACCTTC

clone size: -
V gene: TRBV27
D gene: TRBD1
J gene: TRBJ1-1
CDR3 protein: CASSSEPGQENTEAFF
CDR3 DNA: TGTGCCAGCAGTTCTGAACCCGGACAGGAGAACACTGAAGCTTTCTTT

clone size: -
V gene: TRBV30
D gene: -
J gene: TRBJ2-5
CDR3 protein: CAWSSPGSGETQYF
CDR3 DNA: TGTGCCTGGAGTTCTCCGGGTTCTGGGGAGACCCAGTACTTC

clone size: few
V gene: TRBV25-1
D gene: -
J gene: TRBJ1-6
CDR3 protein: CASSGQINSPLHF
CDR3 DNA: TGTGCCAGCAGTGGACAGATCAATTCACCCCTCCACTTT

clone size: -
V gene: TRBV19
D gene: TRBD1
J gene: TRBJ2-1
CDR3 protein: CASSTPRDRGPLSYNEQFF
CDR3 DNA: TGTGCCAGTAGTACCCCTCGGGACAGGGGACCACTGTCCTACAATGAGCAGTTCTTC

clone size: -
V gene: TRBV7-3
D gene: TRBD1
J gene: TRBJ2-3
CDR3 protein: CASSPNPGQGPDTQYF
CDR3 DNA: TGTGCCAGCAGCCCGAATCCGGGACAGGGCCCAGATACGCAGTATTTT

clone size: -
V gene: TRBV5-1
D gene: TRBD2
J gene: TRBJ2-3
CDR3 protein: CASSSGLAITDTQYF
CDR3 DNA: TGCGCCAGCAGCTCAGGACTAGCGATTACAGATACGCAGTATTTT

clone size: -
V gene: TRBV28
D gene: -
J gene: TRBJ2-1
CDR3 protein: CATHLTAGRPYNEQFF
CDR3 DNA: TGTGCCACCCATCTGACCGCGGGCAGACCCTACAATGAGCAGTTCTTC

clone size: -
V gene: TRBV6-4
D gene: TRBD1
J gene: TRBJ1-6
CDR3 protein: CASSRDRASPLHF
CDR3 DNA: TGTGCCAGCAGTCGGGACAGGGCCTCACCCCTCCACTTT

clone size: -
V gene: TRBV9
D gene: -
J gene: TRBJ1-1
CDR3 protein: CASSAQTGMNTEAFF
CDR3 DNA: TGTGCCAGCAGCGCTCAGACAGGAATGAACACTGAAGCTTTCTTT

clone size: -
V gene: TRBV4-3
D gene: -
J gene: TRBJ2-7
CDR3 protein: CASSQEAGPGYEQYF
CDR3 DNA: TGCGCCAGCAGCCAAGAAGCGGGCCCTGGCTACGAGCAGTACTTC

clone size: -
V gene: TRBV6-6
D gene: -
J gene: TRBJ1-1
CDR3 protein: CASSLDQGTEAFF
CDR3 DNA: TGTGCCAGCAGCCTGGACCAGGGCACTGAAGCCTTCTTT

clone size: -
V gene: TRBV25-1
D gene: TRBD1
J gene: TRBJ1-2
CDR3 protein: CASSAPGTGFGYGYTF
CDR3 DNA: TGTGCCAGCAGTGCTCCCGGGACAGGGTTTGGCTATGGCTACACCTTC

clone size: -
V gene: TRBV28
D gene: TRBD1
J gene: TRBJ1-2
CDR3 protein: CASTGDRALLLGGYTF
CDR3 DNA: TGTGCCAGCACAGGGGACAGGGCCCTACTACTGGGAGGCTACACCTTC

clone size: -
V gene: TRBV20-1
D gene: TRBD2
J gene: TRBJ2-7
CDR3 protein: CSASESSGVYEQYF
CDR3 DNA: TGCAGTGCTAGTGAATCTAGCGGGGTCTACGAGCAGTACTTC

clone size: once
V gene: TRBV6-5
D gene: TRBD1
J gene: TRBJ1-2
CDR3 protein: CASRRGTDGYTF
CDR3 DNA: TGTGCCAGCAGACGGGGGACAGATGGCTACACCTTC

clone size: -
V gene: TRBV7-2
D gene: TRBD2
J gene: TRBJ2-5
CDR3 protein: CASSLVTSGKETQYF
CDR3 DNA: TGTGCCAGCAGCTTAGTAACTAGCGGGAAGGAGACCCAGTACTTC

clone size: once
V gene: TRBV19
D gene: TRBD1
J gene: TRBJ2-2
CDR3 protein: CASSIGGQGFAGELFF
CDR3 DNA: TGTGCCAGTAGTATAGGGGGACAGGGATTCGCCGGGGAGCTGTTTTTT

clone size: -
V gene: TRBV7-9
D gene: -
J gene: TRBJ1-2
CDR3 protein: CASSFNELGYTF
CDR3 DNA: TGTGCCAGCAGCTTTAACGAGTTGGGCTACACCTTC

clone size: -
V gene: TRBV6-2/TRBV6-3
D gene: TRBD1
J gene: TRBJ1-2
CDR3 protein: CASSRPGTALLGGYTF
CDR3 DNA: TGTGCCAGCAGTCGCCCCGGGACAGCCCTTCTAGGAGGCTACACCTTC

clone size: -
V gene: TRBV5-1
D gene: TRBD1
J gene: TRBJ2-5
CDR3 protein: CASSLGQGETQYF
CDR3 DNA: TGCGCCAGCAGCTTGGGACAGGGAGAGACCCAGTACTTC

clone size: -
V gene: TRBV7-9
D gene: TRBD1
J gene: TRBJ2-3
CDR3 protein: CASSRTGGSTDTQYF
CDR3 DNA: TGTGCCAGCAGTCGGACAGGGGGAAGCACAGATACGCAGTATTTT

clone size: -
V gene: TRBV7-9
D gene: -
J gene: TRBJ2-1
CDR3 protein: CASSLGGGISLYNEQFF
CDR3 DNA: TGTGCCAGCAGCTTGGGGGGGGGCATTAGCCTATACAATGAGCAGTTCTTC

clone size: -
V gene: TRBV28
D gene: TRBD1
J gene: TRBJ1-1
CDR3 protein: CASSPSTGVNTEAFF
CDR3 DNA: TGTGCCAGCAGTCCTTCGACAGGGGTTAACACTGAAGCTTTCTTT

clone size: -
V gene: TRBV28
D gene: -
J gene: TRBJ2-1
CDR3 protein: CASLRDLLHNEQFF
CDR3 DNA: TGTGCCAGTCTCCGGGACTTACTTCACAATGAGCAGTTCTTC

clone size: -
V gene: TRBV6-2/TRBV6-3
D gene: TRBD1
J gene: TRBJ1-6
CDR3 protein: CASSNSGQNSPLHF
CDR3 DNA: TGTGCCAGCAGTAACTCGGGACAGAATTCACCCCTCCACTTT

clone size: -
V gene: TRBV2
D gene: TRBD1
J gene: TRBJ1-4
CDR3 protein: CASSDGTGDEKLFF
CDR3 DNA: TGTGCCAGCAGTGACGGGACAGGGGATGAAAAACTGTTTTTT

clone size: -
V gene: TRBV5-4
D gene: -
J gene: TRBJ2-7
CDR3 protein: CASSLPGGLPYEQYF
CDR3 DNA: TGTGCCAGCAGCTTACCAGGGGGACTCCCCTACGAGCAGTACTTC

clone size: -
V gene: TRBV28
D gene: -
J gene: TRBJ1-6
CDR3 protein: CASRTTLPNSPLHF
CDR3 DNA: TGTGCCAGCAGAACGACACTCCCCAATTCACCCCTCCACTTT

clone size: -
V gene: TRBV6-1
D gene: -
J gene: TRBJ1-6
CDR3 protein: CASSEAFRGGSPLHF
CDR3 DNA: TGTGCCAGCAGTGAAGCTTTCCGGGGGGGTTCACCCCTCCACTTT

clone size: -
V gene: TRBV7-2
D gene: TRBD2
J gene: TRBJ2-2
CDR3 protein: CASSRAPRGAGTGELFF
CDR3 DNA: TGTGCCAGCAGTAGGGCCCCGCGGGGGGCTGGTACCGGGGAGCTGTTTTTT

clone size: -
V gene: TRBV11-3
D gene: TRBD1
J gene: TRBJ2-1
CDR3 protein: CASSLEGQGYNEQFF
CDR3 DNA: TGTGCCAGCAGCTTAGAGGGACAGGGGTACAATGAGCAGTTCTTC

clone size: -
V gene: TRBV4-2
D gene: TRBD2
J gene: TRBJ2-5
CDR3 protein: CASSQNVGLGEETQYF
CDR3 DNA: TGTGCCAGCAGCCAAAATGTGGGACTAGGGGAAGAGACCCAGTACTTC

clone size: -
V gene: TRBV3-1/TRBV3-2
D gene: -
J gene: TRBJ1-3
CDR3 protein: CASSDRFSGNTIYF
CDR3 DNA: TGTGCCAGCAGTGACAGGTTCTCTGGAAACACCATATATTTT

clone size: -
V gene: TRBV28
D gene: TRBD2
J gene: TRBJ2-1
CDR3 protein: CASSLSLAGSNEQFF
CDR3 DNA: TGTGCCAGCAGTTTAAGCCTAGCGGGATCAAATGAGCAGTTCTTC

clone size: once
V gene: TRBV9
D gene: TRBD1
J gene: TRBJ1-6
CDR3 protein: CASSVEGQGALKGNSPLHF
CDR3 DNA: TGTGCCAGCAGCGTAGAGGGACAGGGGGCCCTCAAGGGGAATTCACCCCTCCACTTT

clone size: -
V gene: TRBV18
D gene: -
J gene: TRBJ2-1
CDR3 protein: CASSPRGLSSYNEQFF
CDR3 DNA: TGTGCCAGCTCACCACGGGGCCTTAGCTCCTACAATGAGCAGTTCTTC